This entry is about one TCR beta chain. Its specificity is unknown. The sample comes from a study of vaccination and CD4 T cells after COVID-19. Trimming took 5 bases from V and 3 from J, leaving 13 bases between them. The CDR3 covers 14 residues. From germline, CDR1 is SEHNR and CDR2 FQNEAQ (reference sequence). The treatment: approximately 9-day PBMC culture with coronavirus spike peptide pools or control peptides (ViraFEST assay). ViraFEST used peptide pools to expand antigen-specific T cells, then sequenced TCRs. The Oncomine TCR Beta short-read assay was applied to DNA of cultured CD4+ T cells. MiXCR, run by TCRdb on the PCR reads, gives a single entry per CDR3 protein. The data show fewer than 15,000 distinct CDR3 sequences, roughly 56% seen once.

Sequenced input: CD4+ T cells from blood, cultured in vitro. The rearrangement uses TRBV7-9 and TRBJ1-2; D is ambiguous. The clonotype originates from a human donor who had recovered from COVID-19. CDR3 in amino acids: CASSPRFADYGYTF. CDR3 nucleotides: TGTGCCAGCAGCCCGCGATTTGCGGACTATGGCTACACCTTC.